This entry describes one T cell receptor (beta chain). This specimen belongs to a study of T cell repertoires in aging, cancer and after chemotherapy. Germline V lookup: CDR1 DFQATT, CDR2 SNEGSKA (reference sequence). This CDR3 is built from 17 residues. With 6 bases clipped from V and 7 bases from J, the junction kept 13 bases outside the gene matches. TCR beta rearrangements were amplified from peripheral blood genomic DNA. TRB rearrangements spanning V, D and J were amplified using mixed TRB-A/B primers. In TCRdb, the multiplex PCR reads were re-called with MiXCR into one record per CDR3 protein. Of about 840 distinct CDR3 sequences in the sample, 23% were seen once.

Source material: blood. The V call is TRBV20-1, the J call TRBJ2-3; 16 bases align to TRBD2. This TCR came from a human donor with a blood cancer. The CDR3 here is CSARVPGLAGGLNTQYF. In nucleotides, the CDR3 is TGCAGTGCGCGCGTACCGGGACTAGCGGGAGGGCTAAATACGCAGTATTTT.